Listed below are T cell receptor beta chains from one sample, sequenced in a study of T cell repertoires in cytomegalovirus infection. Each CDR3 protein gets one entry after TCRdb re-called the reads with MiXCR. In the table there are 350,000 to 500,000 distinct CDR3 sequences, roughly 30% of which are singletons. Sequencing was carried out using PBMCs. The receptors were sampled from a human donor in good health (CMV status not recorded). Some clones in this sample may be carry-over from other donors' samples. CDR3s include the opening cysteine and the closing phenylalanine or tryptophan. The order of the fields is J gene, D gene, clone size, V gene, CDR3 protein, CDR3 DNA. The D gene is left open where the match is weak. Clone size appears in some rows only: once, few, many, or a class for an expanded clone.

J gene: TRBJ1-5
D gene: NA
clone size: NA
V gene: TRBV27
CDR3 protein: CASSPLGGMQPQHF
CDR3 DNA: TGTGCCAGCAGTCCCCTGGGAGGGATGCAGCCCCAGCATTTT

J gene: TRBJ2-2
D gene: NA
clone size: few
V gene: TRBV25-1
CDR3 protein: CASSGDSGELFF
CDR3 DNA: TGTGCCAGCAGCGGGGACTCAGGGGAGCTGTTTTTT

J gene: TRBJ1-1
D gene: NA
clone size: NA
V gene: TRBV7-9
CDR3 protein: CASSPERSHTEAFF
CDR3 DNA: TGTGCCAGCAGCCCCGAGAGGAGCCACACTGAAGCTTTCTTT

J gene: TRBJ2-3
D gene: TRBD2
clone size: NA
V gene: TRBV7-2
CDR3 protein: CASSWTSGGAGDTPYF
CDR3 DNA: TGTGCCAGCAGCTGGACTAGCGGGGGGGCCGGAGATACGCCGTATTTT

J gene: TRBJ2-7
D gene: NA
clone size: many
V gene: TRBV12-3/TRBV12-4
CDR3 protein: CASSLAGGDEQYF
CDR3 DNA: TGTGCCAGCAGTTTAGCGGGGGGCGACGAGCAGTACTTC

J gene: TRBJ2-7
D gene: NA
clone size: NA
V gene: TRBV20-1
CDR3 protein: CSAGGVAHEQYF
CDR3 DNA: TGCAGTGCTGGGGGTGTTGCCCACGAGCAGTACTTC

J gene: TRBJ1-1
D gene: NA
clone size: NA
V gene: TRBV29-1
CDR3 protein: CSVERAGEAFF
CDR3 DNA: TGCAGCGTTGAAAGGGCTGGTGAAGCTTTCTTT

J gene: TRBJ2-7
D gene: TRBD1
clone size: few
V gene: TRBV6-1
CDR3 protein: CASSEFQHDRTGTYEQYF
CDR3 DNA: TGTGCCAGCAGTGAATTTCAACACGACAGGACAGGGACCTACGAGCAGTACTTC

J gene: TRBJ2-1
D gene: TRBD2
clone size: many
V gene: TRBV7-2
CDR3 protein: CASSTGLAGGSYNEQFF
CDR3 DNA: TGTGCCAGCAGCACCGGACTAGCGGGGGGATCCTACAATGAGCAGTTCTTC

J gene: TRBJ1-6
D gene: NA
clone size: NA
V gene: TRBV3-1
CDR3 protein: CASSRGSPSLHF
CDR3 DNA: TGTGCCAGCAGCCGGGGGTCTCCCTCCCTCCACTTT

J gene: TRBJ1-1
D gene: NA
clone size: many
V gene: TRBV7-2
CDR3 protein: CASSSRGLNTEAFF
CDR3 DNA: TGTGCCAGCAGCTCCCGAGGACTTAACACTGAAGCTTTCTTT

J gene: TRBJ1-2
D gene: NA
clone size: few
V gene: TRBV12-3/TRBV12-4
CDR3 protein: CASSLGASRYGYTF
CDR3 DNA: TGTGCCAGCAGTTTAGGCGCCAGCCGATATGGCTACACCTTC

J gene: TRBJ1-1
D gene: NA
clone size: few
V gene: TRBV5-1
CDR3 protein: CASSLVEVGRGYMNTEAFF
CDR3 DNA: TGCGCCAGCAGCTTGGTGGAGGTCGGCAGGGGATACATGAACACTGAAGCTTTCTTT

J gene: TRBJ2-1
D gene: TRBD1
clone size: few
V gene: TRBV9
CDR3 protein: CASSVDGQGYNEQFF
CDR3 DNA: TGTGCCAGCAGCGTAGACGGACAGGGATACAATGAGCAGTTCTTC

J gene: TRBJ2-7
D gene: NA
clone size: few
V gene: TRBV20-1
CDR3 protein: CSASQGVYEQYF
CDR3 DNA: TGCAGTGCTAGTCAGGGCGTATACGAGCAGTACTTC

J gene: TRBJ2-2
D gene: NA
clone size: NA
V gene: TRBV28
CDR3 protein: CASSLEQGFTGELFF
CDR3 DNA: TGTGCCAGCAGTTTAGAGCAGGGGTTCACCGGGGAGCTGTTTTTT

J gene: TRBJ1-5
D gene: NA
clone size: few
V gene: TRBV25-1
CDR3 protein: CASSEFGGSQPQHF
CDR3 DNA: TGTGCCAGCAGTGAATTCGGGGGGAGCCAGCCCCAGCATTTT

J gene: TRBJ2-3
D gene: TRBD2
clone size: NA
V gene: TRBV10-2
CDR3 protein: CASRASGGAGDTQYF
CDR3 DNA: TGCGCCAGCAGGGCCAGCGGGGGGGCTGGAGATACGCAGTATTTT

J gene: TRBJ2-7
D gene: TRBD1
clone size: many
V gene: TRBV19
CDR3 protein: CASSRDSYEQYF
CDR3 DNA: TGTGCCAGCAGTCGGGACAGCTACGAGCAGTACTTC

J gene: TRBJ1-4
D gene: NA
clone size: NA
V gene: TRBV15
CDR3 protein: CATSRADQNEKLFF
CDR3 DNA: TGTGCCACCAGCAGAGCGGACCAAAATGAAAAACTGTTTTTT

J gene: TRBJ1-5
D gene: NA
clone size: NA
V gene: TRBV29-1
CDR3 protein: CSVEIGRDQPPPF
CDR3 DNA: TGCAGCGTTGAGATTGGACGGGATCAGCCCCCGCCTTTT

J gene: TRBJ1-6
D gene: NA
clone size: few
V gene: TRBV28
CDR3 protein: CASRNQGYNSPLHF
CDR3 DNA: TGTGCCAGCAGGAATCAGGGTTATAATTCACCCCTCCACTTT